What follows describes a single T cell receptor (beta chain). Its antigen is not yet known. CDR1 and CDR2 (SGHTA, FQGNSA) derive from the germline V gene. The CDR3 measures 17 amino acids from cysteine to phenylalanine. The coding DNA is unavailable. The data were taken from a study of T cells expressing NK-cell markers (dated by TCRdb to between 2020 and 2021). About the investigation overall: About 8 donors provided sorted CD3+CD56+NKG2C+, CD3+CD56+NKG2C- and CD3+CD56-NKG2C+ T-cell subsets, whose TCR beta-chain repertoires were profiled. The libraries were sequenced on Illumina HiSeq 2000/2500, MiSeq or NextSeq, producing 2 x 150 bp reads. Of the eight sequenced donors, seven were found to be HCMV-seropositive and one was found to be HCMV-seronegative. Randomly selected healthy volunteers, three men and five women, were used as the eight sequenced donors.

Study-wide findings and limitations: Those dominant clonotypes were again the most abundant among CD3+CD56-NKG2C+ cells in several donors, at about 25-60.1%. In six donors, the dominant CD3+CD56+NKG2C+ clonotypes ranked among the top 10 CD8+ clonotypes, making up about 1.0-7.0% of CD8+ T cells. Whether the expanded NKG2C-expressing T cell clones were specific for HCMV antigens remained unclear.

A commercial ELISA kit detecting HCMV-specific IgG in serum was used to determine HCMV serostatus. Peripheral blood mononuclear cells were isolated from blood by Ficoll density gradient centrifugation. The listed sequencing device is Illumina HiSeq 2000. TCR beta cDNA libraries were made by 5'RACE template switching that added a universal primer site and unique molecular identifiers. Priming for cDNA synthesis came from the TCR beta constant segment, and two successive PCR amplification steps followed. Per the original workflow: MIGEC was used to demultiplex reads and group reads by UMI, and MiTCR was used to assemble and quantify clonotypes. To remove erroneous sequences, TCR cDNA sequences were retained only when supported by two or more reads. The tcR package was used for downstream repertoire analysis, with clonotypes matched between fractions based on CDR3 nucleotide sequence plus V segment. VDJmatch was used to annotate antigen specificity against VDJdb, with one amino acid substitution in CDR3 permitted. After the reads were reprocessed by TCRdb, one entry was made per CDR3 protein sequence, with no DNA. The V and J calls were determined by TCRdb, not by the authors. This sample's table lists approximately 550,000 distinct CDR3 sequences. The top ten constitute 3.5% to 4.5% of the sample.

Sequenced: blood T cells: a sorted CD56 or NKG2C T cell subset, CD4+ or CD8+ T cells, or bulk PBMC T cells (not recorded which). The sequence links TRBV7-2 to TRBJ2-3. This sequence originates from a man younger than 35 in good health. Donor details come from another sample of the same person, matched by shared clones. CDR3 protein: CASSLAPTFTSTDTQYF. Reference TRBV7-2 and TRBJ2-3 genes cover what lies past the CDR3, so the full variable domain is GAGVSQSPSNKVTEKGKDVELRCDPISGHTALYWYRQSLGQGLEFLIYFQGNSAPDKSGLPSDRFSAERTGGSVSTLTIQRTQQEDSAVYLCASSLAPTFTSTDTQYFGPGTRLTVL.